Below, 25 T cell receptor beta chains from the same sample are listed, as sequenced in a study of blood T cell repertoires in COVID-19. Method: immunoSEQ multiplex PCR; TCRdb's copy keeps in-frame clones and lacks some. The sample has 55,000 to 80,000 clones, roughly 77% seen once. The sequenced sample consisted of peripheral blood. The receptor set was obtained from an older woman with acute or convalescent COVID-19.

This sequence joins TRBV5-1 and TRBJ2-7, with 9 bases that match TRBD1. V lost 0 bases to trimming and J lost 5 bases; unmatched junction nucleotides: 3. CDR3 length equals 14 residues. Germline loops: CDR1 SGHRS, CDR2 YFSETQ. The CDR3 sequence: CASSLGTGEDEQYF. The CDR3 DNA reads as TGCGCCAGCAGCTTGGGGACAGGGGAGGACGAGCAGTACTTC.

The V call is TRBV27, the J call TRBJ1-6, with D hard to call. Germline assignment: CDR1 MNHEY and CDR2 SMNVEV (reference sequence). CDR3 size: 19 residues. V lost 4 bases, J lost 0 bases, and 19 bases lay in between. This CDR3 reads CASSSTVPSVSSYNSPLHF. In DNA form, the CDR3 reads TGTGCCAGCAGTTCTACAGTTCCGTCCGTTAGCTCCTATAATTCACCCCTCCACTTT.

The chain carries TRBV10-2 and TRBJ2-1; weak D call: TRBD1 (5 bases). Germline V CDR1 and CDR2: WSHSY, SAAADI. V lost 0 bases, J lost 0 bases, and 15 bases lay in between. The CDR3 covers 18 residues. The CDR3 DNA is TGCGCCAGCAGTGAGTCGTTAAAGGGGCCGAGCTCCTACAATGAGCAGTTCTTC. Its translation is CASSESLKGPSSYNEQFF.

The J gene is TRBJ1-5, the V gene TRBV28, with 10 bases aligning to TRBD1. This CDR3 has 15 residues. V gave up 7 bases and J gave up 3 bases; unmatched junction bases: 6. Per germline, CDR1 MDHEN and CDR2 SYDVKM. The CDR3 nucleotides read TGTGCCAGCATTACGGGACAGGGGACCAATCAGCCCCAGCATTTT. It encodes CASITGQGTNQPQHF.

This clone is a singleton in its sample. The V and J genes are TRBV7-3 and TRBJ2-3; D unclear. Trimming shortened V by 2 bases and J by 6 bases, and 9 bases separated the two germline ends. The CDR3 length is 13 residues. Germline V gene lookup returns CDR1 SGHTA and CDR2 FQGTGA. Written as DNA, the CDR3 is TGTGCCAGCAGCTTAGCCACCCAGGATACGCAGTATTTT. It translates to CASSLATQDTQYF.

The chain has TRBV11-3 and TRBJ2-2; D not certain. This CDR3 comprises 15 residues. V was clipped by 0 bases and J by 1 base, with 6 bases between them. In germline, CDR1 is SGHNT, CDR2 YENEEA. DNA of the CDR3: TGTGCCAGCAGCTTAGATCCGGGGAACACCGGGGAGCTGTTTTTT. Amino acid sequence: CASSLDPGNTGELFF.

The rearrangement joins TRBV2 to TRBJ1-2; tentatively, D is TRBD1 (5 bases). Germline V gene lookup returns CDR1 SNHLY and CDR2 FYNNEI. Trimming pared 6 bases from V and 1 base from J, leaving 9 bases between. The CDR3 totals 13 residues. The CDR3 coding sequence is TGTGCCAGCAGGCCGACAGATAACTATGGCTACACCTTC. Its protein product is CASRPTDNYGYTF.

The CDR3 DNA reads TGTGCCAGCAGCTTACTGAACGGAGAGACCCAGTACTTC. This translates into CASSLLNGETQYF. J is TRBJ2-5 and V is TRBV11-2; D not resolved. This CDR3 spans 13 amino acids. Trimming took off 2 bases at V and 4 bases at J, with 8 bases between the two ends. From germline, CDR1 is SGHAT and CDR2 FQNNGV.

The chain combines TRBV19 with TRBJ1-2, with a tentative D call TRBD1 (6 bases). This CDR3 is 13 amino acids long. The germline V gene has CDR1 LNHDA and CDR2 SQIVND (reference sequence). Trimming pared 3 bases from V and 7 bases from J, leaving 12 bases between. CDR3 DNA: TGTGCCAGTAGTATCAGACAGGTGTTTGGCTACACCTTC. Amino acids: CASSIRQVFGYTF.

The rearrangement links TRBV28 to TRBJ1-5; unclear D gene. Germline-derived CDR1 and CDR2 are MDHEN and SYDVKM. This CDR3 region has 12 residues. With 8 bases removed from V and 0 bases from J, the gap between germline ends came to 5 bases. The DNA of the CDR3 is TGTGCCAGCCTGAGTAGCAATCAGCCCCAGCATTTT. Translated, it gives CASLSSNQPQHF.

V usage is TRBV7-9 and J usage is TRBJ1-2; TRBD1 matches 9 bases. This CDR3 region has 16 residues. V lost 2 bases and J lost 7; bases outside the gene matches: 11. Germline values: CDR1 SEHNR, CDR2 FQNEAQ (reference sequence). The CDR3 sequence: CASSLTTGTGLSGYTF. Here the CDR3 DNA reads TGTGCCAGCAGCTTAACCACCGGGACAGGGTTAAGTGGCTACACCTTC. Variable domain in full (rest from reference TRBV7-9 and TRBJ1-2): DTGVSQNPRHKITKRGQNVTFRCDPISEHNRLYWYRQTLGQGPEFLTYFQNEAQLEKSRLLSDRFSAERPKGSFSTLEIQRTEQGDSAMYLCASSLTTGTGLSGYTFGSGTRLTVV.

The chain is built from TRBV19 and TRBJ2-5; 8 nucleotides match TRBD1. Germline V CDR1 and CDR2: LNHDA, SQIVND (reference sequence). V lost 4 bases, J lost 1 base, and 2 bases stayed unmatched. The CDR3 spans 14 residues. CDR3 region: CASSTQGVQETQYF. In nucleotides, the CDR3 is TGTGCCAGTAGTACACAGGGGGTCCAAGAGACCCAGTACTTC.

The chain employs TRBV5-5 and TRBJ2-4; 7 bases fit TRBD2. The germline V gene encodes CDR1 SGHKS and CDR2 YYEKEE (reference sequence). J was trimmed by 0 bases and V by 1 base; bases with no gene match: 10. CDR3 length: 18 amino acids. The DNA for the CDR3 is TGTGCCAGCAGCTTGACCCTAGCGGCGTTGACAGCCAAAAACATTCAGTACTTC. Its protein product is CASSLTLAALTAKNIQYF.

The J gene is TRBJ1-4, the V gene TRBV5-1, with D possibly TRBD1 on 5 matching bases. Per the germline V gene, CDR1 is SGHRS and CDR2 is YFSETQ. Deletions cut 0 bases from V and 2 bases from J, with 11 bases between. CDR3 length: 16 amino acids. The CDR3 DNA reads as TGCGCCAGCAGCTTGGCCTTGGGGACTACTAATGAAAAACTGTTTTTT. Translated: CASSLALGTTNEKLFF.

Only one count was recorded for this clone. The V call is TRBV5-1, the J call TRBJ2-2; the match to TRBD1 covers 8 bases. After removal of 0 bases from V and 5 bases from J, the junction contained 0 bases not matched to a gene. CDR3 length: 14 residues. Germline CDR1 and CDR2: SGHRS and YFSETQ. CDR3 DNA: TGCGCCAGCAGCTTGGGGGACAGGACCGGGGAGCTGTTTTTT. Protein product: CASSLGDRTGELFF.

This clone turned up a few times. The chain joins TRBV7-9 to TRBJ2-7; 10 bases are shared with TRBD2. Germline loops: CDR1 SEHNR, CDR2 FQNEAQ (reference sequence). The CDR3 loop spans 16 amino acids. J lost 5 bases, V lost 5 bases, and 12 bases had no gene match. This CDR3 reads CASSPSGLATPHEQYF. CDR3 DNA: TGTGCCAGCAGCCCCTCGGGACTAGCGACACCCCACGAGCAGTACTTC.

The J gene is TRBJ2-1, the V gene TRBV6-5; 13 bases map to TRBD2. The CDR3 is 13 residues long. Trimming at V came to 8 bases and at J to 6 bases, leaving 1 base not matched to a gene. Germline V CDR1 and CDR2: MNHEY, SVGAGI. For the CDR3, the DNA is TGTGCCAGCGGACTAGCGGGGGTCAATGAGCAGTTCTTC. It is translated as CASGLAGVNEQFF.

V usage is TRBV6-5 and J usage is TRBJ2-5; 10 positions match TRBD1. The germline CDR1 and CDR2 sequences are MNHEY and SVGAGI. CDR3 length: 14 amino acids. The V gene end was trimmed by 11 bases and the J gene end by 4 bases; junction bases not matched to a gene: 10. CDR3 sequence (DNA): TGTGCCTCTCGCCCGGGACAGGGGATAGAGACCCAGTACTTC. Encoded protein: CASRPGQGIETQYF.

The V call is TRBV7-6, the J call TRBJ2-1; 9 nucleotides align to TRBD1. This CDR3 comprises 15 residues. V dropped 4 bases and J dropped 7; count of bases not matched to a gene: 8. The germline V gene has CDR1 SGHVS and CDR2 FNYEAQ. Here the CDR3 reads CASSSPGQGFNEQFF. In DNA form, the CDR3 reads TGTGCCAGCAGCTCGCCGGGACAGGGATTTAATGAGCAGTTCTTC. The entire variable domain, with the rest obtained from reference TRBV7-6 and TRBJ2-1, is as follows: GAGVSQSPRYKVTKRGQDVALRCDPISGHVSLYWYRQALGQGPEFLTYFNYEAQQDKSGLPNDRFSAERPEGSISTLTIQRTEQRDSAMYRCASSSPGQGFNEQFFGPGTRLTVL.

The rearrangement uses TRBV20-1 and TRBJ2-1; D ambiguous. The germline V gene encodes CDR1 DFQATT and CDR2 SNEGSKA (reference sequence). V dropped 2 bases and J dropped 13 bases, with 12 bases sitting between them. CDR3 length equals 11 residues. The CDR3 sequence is CSARIGLIQFF. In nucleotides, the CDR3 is TGCAGTGCTAGAATCGGTTTGATCCAGTTCTTC.

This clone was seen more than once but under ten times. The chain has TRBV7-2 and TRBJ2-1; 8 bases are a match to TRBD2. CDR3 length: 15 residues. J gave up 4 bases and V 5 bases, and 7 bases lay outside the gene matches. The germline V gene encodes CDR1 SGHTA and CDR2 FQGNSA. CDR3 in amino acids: CASSPSGGQYNEQFF. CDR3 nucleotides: TGTGCCAGCAGCCCGAGCGGGGGCCAGTACAATGAGCAGTTCTTC. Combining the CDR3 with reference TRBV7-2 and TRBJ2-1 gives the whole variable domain GAGVSQSPSNKVTEKGKDVELRCDPISGHTALYWYRQSLGQGLEFLIYFQGNSAPDKSGLPSDRFSAERTGGSVSTLTIQRTQQEDSAVYLCASSPSGGQYNEQFFGPGTRLTVL.

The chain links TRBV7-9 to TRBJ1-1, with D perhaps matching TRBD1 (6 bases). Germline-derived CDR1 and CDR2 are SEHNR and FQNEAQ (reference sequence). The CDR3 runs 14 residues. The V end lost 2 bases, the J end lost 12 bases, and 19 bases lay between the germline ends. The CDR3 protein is CASSLTQTGSRPFF. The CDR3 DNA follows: TGTGCCAGCAGCTTAACCCAGACAGGTTCTCGTCCTTTCTTT.

The CDR3 coding sequence is TGTGCCATCAATAGCGGGAGCACAGATACGCAGTATTTT. Residues: CAINSGSTDTQYF. The chain uses TRBV10-3 and TRBJ2-3; 7 nucleotides agree with TRBD2. The CDR3 is 13 amino acids. The germline CDR1 and CDR2 sequences are ENHRY and SYGVKD. V dropped 7 bases and J dropped 0; count of bases not matched to a gene: 1.

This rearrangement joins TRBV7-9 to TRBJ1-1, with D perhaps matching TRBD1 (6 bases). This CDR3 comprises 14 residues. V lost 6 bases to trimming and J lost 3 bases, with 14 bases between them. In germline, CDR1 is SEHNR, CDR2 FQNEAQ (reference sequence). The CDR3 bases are TGTGCCAGCAGTTTAACCAGGGGAGACACTGAAGCTTTCTTT. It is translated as CASSLTRGDTEAFF.

Written as DNA, the CDR3 is TGTGCCAGCAAAGGAGGGCACAACTACAATGAGCAGTTCTTC. It specifies CASKGGHNYNEQFF. This chain links TRBV6-5 with TRBJ2-1; D might be TRBD2 (6 bases). The ends were cut back, 7 bases at V and 3 bases at J, with 13 bases in the middle. The CDR3 extends over 14 amino acids. Germline CDR1 is MNHEY and CDR2 is SVGAGI.